A selection of T cell receptor beta chains follows, all from one sample in a study of T cells after yellow fever vaccination. One entry per CDR3 protein, called by TCRdb with MiXCR from the 5' RACE reads. The table shows approximately 300,000 distinct CDR3 sequences, with about 11% occurring only once. Sequenced here: CD4+ T cells sorted from PBMCs, sampled 45 days after the yellow fever booster vaccination. Receptors originate from a man younger than 30 who received the YFV17D yellow fever vaccine. Each CDR3 is given with its conserved first and last residue. D genes are given only for firm matches. A row's size may be missing; if present it is once, few, many or a size class.

V gene	clone size	D gene	J gene	CDR3 length	CDR3 DNA	CDR3 protein
TRBV7-2	many	.	TRBJ2-1	16	TGTGCCAGCAGCTTATTGGGCCTAACGACTTACAATGAGCAGTTCTTC	CASSLLGLTTYNEQFF
TRBV28	few	.	TRBJ2-1	17	TGTGCCAGCAGCCCCCTAGGGTCCGTGAGCTCCTACAATGAGCAGTTCTTC	CASSPLGSVSSYNEQFF
TRBV12-3/TRBV12-4	.	.	TRBJ1-5	13	TGTGCCAGCCAGAGATATAGCAATCAGCCCCAGCATTTT	CASQRYSNQPQHF
TRBV7-2	.	.	TRBJ1-4	14	TGTGCCAGCAGCTTACTTGGGACTAATGAAAAACTGTTTTTT	CASSLLGTNEKLFF
TRBV7-2	few	.	TRBJ2-1	12	TGTGCCAGCAGCTTGCTGGGGGATGAGCAGTTCTTC	CASSLLGDEQFF
TRBV4-2	.	.	TRBJ2-2	16	TGTGCCAGCAGCCAAGATTATCGGGGAAACACCGGGGAGCTGTTTTTT	CASSQDYRGNTGELFF
TRBV5-6	many	.	TRBJ2-3	14	TGTGCCAGCAGCTTCGGGGGGCGCACAGATACGCAGTATTTT	CASSFGGRTDTQYF
TRBV6-6	few	.	TRBJ1-6	16	TGTGCCAGCAGTTACTCGCGGGACTTTGATAATTCACCCCTCCACTTT	CASSYSRDFDNSPLHF
TRBV7-8	few	.	TRBJ2-3	14	TGTGCCAGCAATCCGGGGCGGAGCACAGATACGCAGTATTTT	CASNPGRSTDTQYF
TRBV5-1	.	.	TRBJ2-6	16	TGCGCCAGCCTTCCGACGGCGAGCTCTGGGGCCAACGTCCTGACTTTC	CASLPTASSGANVLTF
TRBV25-1	.	TRBD1	TRBJ1-2	12	TGTGCCAGCAGTACCCCAGGGGGTAGCTACACCTTC	CASSTPGGSYTF
TRBV28	.	TRBD1	TRBJ1-6	13	TGTGCCAGCAGAACGGACAGGTCAACACCCCTCCACTTT	CASRTDRSTPLHF
TRBV4-2	few	TRBD2	TRBJ2-3	19	TGTGCCAGCAGCCAAGATGCCCTAGCGGGGGCCCTTAGCACAGATACGCAGTATTTT	CASSQDALAGALSTDTQYF
TRBV20-1	many	.	TRBJ1-2	15	TGCAGTGCTCGACGGACGGAAGAGGGGAAAGGAGGCTACACCTTC	CSARRTEEGKGGYTF
TRBV19	few	TRBD1	TRBJ2-7	13	TGTGCCAGTAGTATACAACAGGGGTACGAGCAGTACTTC	CASSIQQGYEQYF
TRBV11-1	few	.	TRBJ1-5	13	TGTGCCAGCAGCTTTCGGGGGAGGCAGCCCCAGCATTTT	CASSFRGRQPQHF
TRBV20-1	.	.	TRBJ2-7	14	TGCAGGGAAACCCGATCCCCCTTATTCGGGGAGCAGTACTTC	CRETRSPLFGEQYF
TRBV6-2/TRBV6-3	.	.	TRBJ1-5	14	TGTGCCAGCAGTGCCGACAGCCACTATCAGCCCCAGCATTTT	CASSADSHYQPQHF
TRBV5-1	many	.	TRBJ2-5	15	TGCGCCAGCAGCTTGGGTAGGGAACCCCAAGAGACCCAGTACTTC	CASSLGREPQETQYF
TRBV5-6	few	TRBD1	TRBJ1-5	16	TGTGCCAGCAGCTTTTTTGACAGGGGCGGCAATCAGCCCCAGCATTTT	CASSFFDRGGNQPQHF
TRBV19	.	.	TRBJ2-4	14	TGTGCCAGCCCAGAGACCTTAGCCAAAAACATTCAGTACTTC	CASPETLAKNIQYF
TRBV29-1	.	.	TRBJ2-3	13	TGCAGCGCCCGACCAGGGGCGTCGGATACGCAGTATTTT	CSARPGASDTQYF
TRBV7-2	few	TRBD2	TRBJ2-5	16	TGTGCCAGCACTCTGGGGAGGGCCTCGACGGGAGAGACCCAGTACTTC	CASTLGRASTGETQYF
TRBV4-3	few	.	TRBJ2-5	15	TGCGCCAGCAGCCGAAGGCAGGGAGAAAGGGAGACCCAGTACTTC	CASSRRQGERETQYF
TRBV24-1	many	.	TRBJ2-2	17	TGTGCCACCAGTGATTTGAGTGCAGGGGCGTACACCGGGGAGCTGTTTTTT	CATSDLSAGAYTGELFF
TRBV7-2	many	.	TRBJ2-5	14	TGTGCCAGCAGCAAAGCCAGGGCGGGAGAGACCCAGTACTTC	CASSKARAGETQYF
TRBV2	.	TRBD1	TRBJ1-6	14	TGTGCCAGCAGGAGGGGGACAGATAATTCACCCCTCCACTTT	CASRRGTDNSPLHF
TRBV12-3/TRBV12-4	.	.	TRBJ1-5	14	TGTGCCAGCAGTTTTGGGGGCGGGAGGCAGCCCCAGCATTTT	CASSFGGGRQPQHF
TRBV7-9	many	.	TRBJ2-3	15	TGTGCCAGCACCCCCTCGGGTGGAAACACAGATACGCAGTATTTT	CASTPSGGNTDTQYF
TRBV5-6	few	.	TRBJ2-5	14	TGTGCCAGCAGCTCAAAAGCTACTCAAGAGACCCAGTACTTC	CASSSKATQETQYF
TRBV28	.	.	TRBJ2-3	15	TGTGCCAGCAGTTTTGTGTCGGCCGGTACAGATACGCAGTATTTT	CASSFVSAGTDTQYF
TRBV20-1	few	.	TRBJ1-5	13	TGCAGTGCTAGAGCGGGGATCAATCAGCCCCAGCATTTT	CSARAGINQPQHF
TRBV5-5	.	.	TRBJ2-7	14	TGTGCCAGCAGCCCCCGGGACTGGGGCTACGAGCAGTACTTC	CASSPRDWGYEQYF
TRBV5-5	few	TRBD2	TRBJ2-2	16	TGTGCCAGCAGCCTTCCCTTACTAGCGGGGGCCGGGGAGCTGTTTTTT	CASSLPLLAGAGELFF
TRBV11-1	few	TRBD2	TRBJ2-1	18	TGTGCCAGCAGCTTTGCGCTAGCGGGGGGGCTTTCCTACAATGAGCAGTTCTTC	CASSFALAGGLSYNEQFF